These 10 T cell receptor beta chains were all obtained from the same sample, sequenced in a study of cytomegalovirus exposure and HLA in healthy donors. PCR primers comprised 60 Vbeta and 13 Jbeta primers. The protocol was immunoSEQ multiplex PCR, while the TCRdb copy is restricted to in-frame clones and leaves out a portion. Of more than 200,000 clones listed, 60% to 85% were seen once; the top ten hold roughly 16%. Sample: PBMCs. These TCRs come from a man in his forties in good health and CMV-seronegative.

The CDR3 region is CASSFDRLAYEQYF. The CDR3 coding sequence is TGTGCCAGCAGCTTCGACAGGCTGGCCTACGAGCAGTACTTC. The gene calls are TRBV11-2 and TRBJ2-7; TRBD1 is a possible D gene (6 bases). The V gene's germline CDR1 is SGHAT and CDR2 FQNNGV. The V end was cut by 3 bases, the J end by 2 bases, with 11 bases between. The CDR3 is 14 residues long.

The CDR3: CASRIDYSQETQYF. DNA for the CDR3: TGCGCCAGCAGAATAGACTACTCACAAGAGACCCAGTACTTC. The chain couples TRBV5-1 to TRBJ2-5; perhaps TRBD2 as D (5 bases). This CDR3 spans 14 amino acids. Trimming pared 5 bases from V and 2 bases from J, leaving 13 bases between. The germline V gene encodes CDR1 SGHRS and CDR2 YFSETQ.

The CDR3 nucleotides are TGTGCCAGCTCACCCCCCCCCGCTATCACAGATACGCAGTATTTT. It translates to CASSPPPAITDTQYF. This chain links TRBV18 with TRBJ2-3; no definite D call. V was shortened by 3 bases and J by 2 bases, with 12 bases between the two germline ends. The CDR3 covers 15 residues. CDR1 and CDR2 (germline): KGHSH, LQKENI.

V and J are TRBV7-2 and TRBJ1-6, with TRBD1 as a possible D gene (6 bases). The CDR3 consists of 15 residues. Germline CDR1 SGHTA, CDR2 FQGNSA. The V end lost 5 bases, the J end lost 10 bases, and 18 bases lay between the germline ends. The CDR3 is CASSKTGRIESPLHF. For the CDR3, the DNA is TGTGCCAGCAGCAAGACAGGCAGGATCGAATCACCCCTCCACTTT. Full variable domain (remainder filled in from reference TRBV7-2 and TRBJ1-6): GAGVSQSPSNKVTEKGKDVELRCDPISGHTALYWYRQSLGQGLEFLIYFQGNSAPDKSGLPSDRFSAERTGGSVSTLTIQRTQQEDSAVYLCASSKTGRIESPLHFGNGTRLTVT.

The chain joins TRBV5-6 to TRBJ2-7; a weak D match, TRBD1 (6 bases). The CDR3 runs 14 residues. V was trimmed by 1 base and J by 0 bases, leaving 8 bases between them. From germline, CDR1 is SGHDT and CDR2 YYEEEE. For the CDR3, the DNA is TGTGCCAGCAGCTTGACAGGGAACTCCTACGAGCAGTACTTC. It yields the protein CASSLTGNSYEQYF.

The chain is built from TRBV10-2 and TRBJ2-2; TRBD2 aligns across 7 bases. This CDR3 is 14 amino acids long. Looked up from germline, CDR1 is WSHSY and CDR2 is SAAADI. The trim removed 5 bases at V and 5 bases at J, leaving 5 bases unmatched. The DNA for the CDR3 is TGCGCCAGCAGTCAGCGGGGAGGGACCGGGGAGCTGTTTTTT. Amino acids: CASSQRGGTGELFF.

This clone came up once. At the DNA level, this CDR3 is encoded by other sequences in the same sample as well. J is TRBJ1-5 and V is TRBV2, with 9 positions matching TRBD1. Germline loops: CDR1 SNHLY, CDR2 FYNNEI. J gave up 0 bases and V 3 bases, and 0 bases lay outside the gene matches. The length of the CDR3 is 15 residues. As DNA, the CDR3 is TGTGCCAGCAGTGAGGGACAGGGTAGCAATCAGCCCCAGCATTTT. Translating gives CASSEGQGSNQPQHF.

The chain recombines TRBV30 with TRBJ1-5, with D unclear. The CDR3 consists of 13 residues. Germline CDR1 and CDR2: GTSNPN and SVGIG (reference sequence). The V end was cut by 2 bases, the J end by 0 bases, with 5 bases between. Here the CDR3 DNA reads TGTGCCTGGAGTTCCCATAGCAATCAGCCCCAGCATTTT. This gives the protein CAWSSHSNQPQHF.

The chain is built from TRBV6-1 and TRBJ1-6; D unclear. Germline V gene data show CDR1 as MNHNS and CDR2 as SASEGT. Trimming left V 4 bases short and J 3 bases short, with 13 bases between. This CDR3 spans 16 amino acids. The CDR3 DNA reads as TGTGCCAGCAGTGGGGAGCCTTTAAACTATAATTCACCCCTCCACTTT. Encoded protein: CASSGEPLNYNSPLHF.

The chain couples TRBV5-4 to TRBJ2-7, with a tentative D call TRBD1 (5 bases). V was clipped by 4 bases and J by 1 base, with 12 bases between them. CDR1 SGHNT and CDR2 YYREEE come from the germline V gene (reference sequence). This CDR3 region has 14 residues. The CDR3 region has the DNA TGTGCCAGCAGCCAGGACACAGATTCCTACGAGCAGTACTTC. Translated, it gives CASSQDTDSYEQYF.